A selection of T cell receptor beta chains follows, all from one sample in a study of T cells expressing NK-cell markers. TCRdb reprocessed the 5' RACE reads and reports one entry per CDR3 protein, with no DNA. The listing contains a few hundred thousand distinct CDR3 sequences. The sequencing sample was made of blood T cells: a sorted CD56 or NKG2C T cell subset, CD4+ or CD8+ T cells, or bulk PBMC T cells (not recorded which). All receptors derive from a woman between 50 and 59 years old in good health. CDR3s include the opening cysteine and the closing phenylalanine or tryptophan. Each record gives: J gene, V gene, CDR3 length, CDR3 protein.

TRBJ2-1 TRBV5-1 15 CASSIRPATGNEQFF
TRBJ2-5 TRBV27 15 CASSSPTRDTETQYF
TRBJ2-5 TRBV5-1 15 CASSFGQGGQETQYF
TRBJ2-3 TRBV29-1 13 CSVVSGLQDTQYF
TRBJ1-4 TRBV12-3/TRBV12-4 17 CASSLGQGRATNEKLFF
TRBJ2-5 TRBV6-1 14 CASSDPGSQETQYF
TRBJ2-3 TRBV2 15 CASSSGTTGIDTQYF
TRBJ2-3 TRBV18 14 CASSLRELFDTQYF
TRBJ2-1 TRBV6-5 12 CASTPGGNEQFF
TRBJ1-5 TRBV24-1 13 CATSLGGNQPQHF
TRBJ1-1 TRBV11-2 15 CASSLPKGGNTEAFF
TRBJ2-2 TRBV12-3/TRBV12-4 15 CASRSGTSSSGELFF
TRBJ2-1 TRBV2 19 CASSPSGVPVSGKYNEQFF
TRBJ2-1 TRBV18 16 CASSPQPSGPLNEQFF
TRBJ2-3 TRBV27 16 CASSRPGRSSTDTQYF
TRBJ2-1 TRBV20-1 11 CSARTNNEQFF
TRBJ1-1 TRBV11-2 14 CASSSIRGNTEAFF
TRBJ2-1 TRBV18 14 CASSAGVPYNEQFF
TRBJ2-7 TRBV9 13 CASSSRTRDEQYF
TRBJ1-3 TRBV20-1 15 CSARFITATLDTIYF
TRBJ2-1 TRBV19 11 CASRALRPRVF
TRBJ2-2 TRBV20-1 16 CSARDRGPWHTGELFF